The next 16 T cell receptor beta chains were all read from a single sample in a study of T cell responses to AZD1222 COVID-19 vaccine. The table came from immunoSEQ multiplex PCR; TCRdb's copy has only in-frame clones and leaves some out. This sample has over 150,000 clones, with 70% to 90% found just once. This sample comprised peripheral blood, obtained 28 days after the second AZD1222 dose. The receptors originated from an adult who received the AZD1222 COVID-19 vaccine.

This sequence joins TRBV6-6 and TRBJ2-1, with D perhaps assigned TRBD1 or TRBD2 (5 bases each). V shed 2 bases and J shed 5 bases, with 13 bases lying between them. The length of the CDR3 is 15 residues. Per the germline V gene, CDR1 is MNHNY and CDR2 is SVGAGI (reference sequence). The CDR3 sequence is CASSYTPGRDNEQFF. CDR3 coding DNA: TGTGCCAGCAGTTACACCCCGGGACGTGACAATGAGCAGTTCTTC.

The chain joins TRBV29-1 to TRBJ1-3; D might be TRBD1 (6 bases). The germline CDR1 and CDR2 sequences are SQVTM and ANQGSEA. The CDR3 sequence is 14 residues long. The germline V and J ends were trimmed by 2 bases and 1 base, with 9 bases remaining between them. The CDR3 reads CSVERTESGNTIYF. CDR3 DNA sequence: TGCAGCGTTGAACGGACAGAGTCTGGAAACACCATATATTTT.

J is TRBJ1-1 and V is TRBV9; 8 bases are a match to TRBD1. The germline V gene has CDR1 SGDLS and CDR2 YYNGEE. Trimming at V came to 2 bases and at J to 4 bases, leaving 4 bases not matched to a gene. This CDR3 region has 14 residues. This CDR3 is CASSVQGASTEAFF. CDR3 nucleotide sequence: TGTGCCAGCAGCGTTCAGGGGGCGAGCACTGAAGCTTTCTTT. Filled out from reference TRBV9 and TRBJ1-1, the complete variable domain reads DSGVTQTPKHLITATGQRVTLRCSPRSGDLSVYWYQQSLDQGLQFLIQYYNGEERAKGNILERFSAQQFPDLHSELNLSSLELGDSALYFCASSVQGASTEAFFGQGTRLTVV.

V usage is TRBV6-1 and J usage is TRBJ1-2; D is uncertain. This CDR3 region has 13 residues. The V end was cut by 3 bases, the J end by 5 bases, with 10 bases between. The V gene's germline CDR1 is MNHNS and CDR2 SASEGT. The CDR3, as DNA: TGTGCCAGCAGTGATAGTACCCGGTATGGCTACACCTTC. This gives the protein CASSDSTRYGYTF.

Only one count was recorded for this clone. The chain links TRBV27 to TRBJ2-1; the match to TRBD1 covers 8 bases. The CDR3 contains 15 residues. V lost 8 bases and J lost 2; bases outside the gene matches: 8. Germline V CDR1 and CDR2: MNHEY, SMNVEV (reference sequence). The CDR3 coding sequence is TGTGCCAGCGGAGGCCGGGACAGGACCTACAATGAGCAGTTCTTC. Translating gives CASGGRDRTYNEQFF.

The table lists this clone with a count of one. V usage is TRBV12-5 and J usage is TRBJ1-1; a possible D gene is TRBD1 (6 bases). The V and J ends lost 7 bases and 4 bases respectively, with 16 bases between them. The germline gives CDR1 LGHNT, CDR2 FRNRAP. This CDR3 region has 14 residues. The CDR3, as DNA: TGTGCTAGTGTCCGGACAGCCGGTGGCACTGAAGCTTTCTTT. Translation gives CASVRTAGGTEAFF. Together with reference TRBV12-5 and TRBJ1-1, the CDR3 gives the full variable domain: DARVTQTPRHKVTEMGQEVTMRCQPILGHNTVFWYRQTMMQGLELLAYFRNRAPLDDSGMPKDRFSAEMPDATLATLKIQPSEPRDSAVYFCASVRTAGGTEAFFGQGTRLTVV.

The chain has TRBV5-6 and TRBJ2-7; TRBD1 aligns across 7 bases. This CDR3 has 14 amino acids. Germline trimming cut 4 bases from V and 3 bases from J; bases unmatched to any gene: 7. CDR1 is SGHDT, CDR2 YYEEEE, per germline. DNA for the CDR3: TGTGCCAGCAGCCGGGACAGCGGTATCTACGAGCAGTACTTC. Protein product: CASSRDSGIYEQYF.

The CDR3 nucleotides are TGCGCCAGCAGCCAAGACGGGGCGGGTAGAGACACTGAAGCTTTCTTT. Its protein product is CASSQDGAGRDTEAFF. The V gene is TRBV4-3, the J gene TRBJ1-1; D possibly corresponds to TRBD1 (5 bases). The CDR3 spans 16 residues. CDR1 is LGHNA and CDR2 is YSLEER in the germline V gene. V was cut by 0 bases and J by 3 bases, with 14 bases left in between.

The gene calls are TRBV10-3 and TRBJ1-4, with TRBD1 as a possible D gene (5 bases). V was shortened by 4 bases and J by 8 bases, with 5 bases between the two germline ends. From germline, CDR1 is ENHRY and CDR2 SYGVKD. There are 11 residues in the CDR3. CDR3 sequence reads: CAISGGEKLFF. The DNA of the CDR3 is TGTGCCATCAGTGGGGGGGAAAAACTGTTTTTT.

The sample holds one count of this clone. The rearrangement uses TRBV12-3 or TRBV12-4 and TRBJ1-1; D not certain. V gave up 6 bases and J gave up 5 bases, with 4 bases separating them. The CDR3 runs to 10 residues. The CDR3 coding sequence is TGTGCCAGCAGGCAAACTGAAGCTTTCTTT. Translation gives CASRQTEAFF.

The CDR3 region has the DNA TGCAGTGCTAGTGTCGGCCCTTATAATTCACCCCTCCACTTT. Amino acid sequence: CSASVGPYNSPLHF. V and J are TRBV20-1 and TRBJ1-6; D call uncertain. This CDR3 contains 14 residues. Germline V gives CDR1 DFQATT, CDR2 SNEGSKA (reference sequence). Trimming cost V 3 bases and J 4 bases, with 10 bases left between them.

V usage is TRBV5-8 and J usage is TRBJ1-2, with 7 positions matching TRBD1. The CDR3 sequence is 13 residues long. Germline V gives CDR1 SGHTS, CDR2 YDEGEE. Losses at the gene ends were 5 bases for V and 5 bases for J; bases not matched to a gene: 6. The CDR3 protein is CASSSTGVYGYTF. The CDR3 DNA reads TGTGCCAGCAGTAGTACAGGGGTGTATGGCTACACCTTC.

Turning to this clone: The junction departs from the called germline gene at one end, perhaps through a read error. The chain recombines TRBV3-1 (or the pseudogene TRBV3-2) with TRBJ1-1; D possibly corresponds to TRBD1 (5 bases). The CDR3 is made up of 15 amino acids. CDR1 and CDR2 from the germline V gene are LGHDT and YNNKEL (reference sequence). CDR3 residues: CASSQDRSMNTEAFF. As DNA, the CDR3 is TGTGCCAGCAGTCAAGACAGAAGCATGAACACTGAAGCTTTCTTT.

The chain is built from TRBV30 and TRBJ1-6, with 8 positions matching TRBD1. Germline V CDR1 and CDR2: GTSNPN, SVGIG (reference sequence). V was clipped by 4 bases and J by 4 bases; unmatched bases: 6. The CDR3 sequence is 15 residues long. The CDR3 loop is CAWTGTGAYNSPLHF. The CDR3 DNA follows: TGTGCCTGGACCGGGACAGGCGCTTATAATTCACCCCTCCACTTT.

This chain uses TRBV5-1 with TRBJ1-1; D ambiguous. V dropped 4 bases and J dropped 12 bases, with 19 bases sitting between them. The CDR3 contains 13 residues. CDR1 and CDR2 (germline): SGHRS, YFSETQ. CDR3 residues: CASSPNISPRPFF. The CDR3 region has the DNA TGCGCCAGCAGCCCCAACATTAGCCCGCGACCTTTCTTT.

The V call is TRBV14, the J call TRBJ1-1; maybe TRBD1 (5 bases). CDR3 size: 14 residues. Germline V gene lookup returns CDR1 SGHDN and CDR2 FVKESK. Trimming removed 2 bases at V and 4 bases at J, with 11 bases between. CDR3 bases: TGTGCCAGCAGCCAAAGGGGTAGGGGCACTGAAGCTTTCTTT. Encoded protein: CASSQRGRGTEAFF. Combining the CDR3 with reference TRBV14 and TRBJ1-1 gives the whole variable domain EAGVTQFPSHSVIEKGQTVTLRCDPISGHDNLYWYRRVMGKEIKFLLHFVKESKQDESGMPNNRFLAERTGGTYSTLKVQPAELEDSGVYFCASSQRGRGTEAFFGQGTRLTVV.